These 9 T cell receptor beta chains came from one sample sequenced in a study of blood T cell repertoires in COVID-19. The repertoire was sequenced with immunoSEQ multiplex PCR; TCRdb's copy has only in-frame clones and lacks some. The sample has 150,000 to 200,000 clones, around nine tenths seen once. The sequenced material came from PBMCs or T cells enriched from blood (not recorded which). The receptors were gathered from a woman in her late teens or twenties who had recovered from COVID-19.

This clone came up a few times. The V and J genes are TRBV6-4 and TRBJ1-2, with 7 nucleotides matching TRBD1. Germline V CDR1 and CDR2: MRHNA, SNTAGT. CDR3 length: 17 amino acids. With 0 bases clipped from V and 7 bases from J, the junction kept 14 bases outside the gene matches. The CDR3 sequence: CASSDSKYRQGKCGYTF. The CDR3 nucleotides are TGTGCCAGCAGTGACTCTAAGTACAGACAGGGAAAGTGTGGCTACACCTTC.

This chain joins TRBV13 and TRBJ1-1; possibly TRBD1 for D (6 bases). This CDR3 is built from 16 residues. Germline V gene lookup returns CDR1 PRHDT and CDR2 FYEKMQ (reference sequence). Between the trimmed V and J ends, which lost 5 bases and 5 bases, there was a span of 21 bases. CDR3 in amino acids: CASSVRTKDRGTEAFF. The CDR3 DNA follows: TGTGCCAGCAGCGTTCGTACGAAGGACAGAGGAACTGAAGCTTTCTTT.

The chain has TRBV4-2 and TRBJ1-5; 7 positions agree with TRBD1. V shed 1 base and J 7 bases; nucleotides not matched to a gene: 7. Looked up from germline, CDR1 is LGHNA and CDR2 is YNFKEQ. CDR3 length: 15 residues. Here the CDR3 reads CASSQGGQDDQPQHF. The CDR3 nucleotides read TGTGCCAGCAGCCAAGGCGGACAGGACGACCAGCCCCAGCATTTT.

The chain uses TRBV7-8 and TRBJ2-3; TRBD1 agrees at 9 bases. Per germline, CDR1 SGHVS and CDR2 FQNEAQ. There are 17 residues in the CDR3. V was clipped by 0 bases and J by 4 bases; unmatched bases: 8. The CDR3 sequence is CASSLAKTGGLPDTQYF. CDR3 bases: TGTGCCAGCAGCTTAGCCAAGACAGGGGGGCTTCCAGATACGCAGTATTTT.

The V gene is TRBV28, the J gene TRBJ2-2; no firm D call. Deletions cut 2 bases from V and 4 bases from J, with 11 bases between. Germline CDR1 and CDR2: MDHEN and SYDVKM. The CDR3 runs 15 residues. The CDR3 DNA follows: TGTGCCAGCAGTTTAAGGCCTAGATTCACCGGGGAGCTGTTTTTT. The encoded protein is CASSLRPRFTGELFF.

This chain connects TRBV9 to TRBJ2-1, with D unresolved. V was trimmed by 4 bases and J by 0 bases, leaving 8 bases between them. CDR1 and CDR2 (germline): SGDLS, YYNGEE. CDR3 size: 14 residues. DNA of the CDR3: TGTGCCAGCAGCCCTTTTTCCTCCTACAATGAGCAGTTCTTC. Amino acid sequence: CASSPFSSYNEQFF.

CDR3 protein: CASSQDGGTSGRNEQFF. The CDR3, as DNA: TGTGCCAGCAGCCAAGATGGAGGGACTAGCGGGAGGAATGAGCAGTTCTTC. This chain connects TRBV4-2 to TRBJ2-1, with 15 nucleotides matching TRBD2. The germline V gene encodes CDR1 LGHNA and CDR2 YNFKEQ. This CDR3 has 17 residues. The J segment lost 7 bases and the V segment lost 0 bases, leaving 4 bases of the junction unmatched.

This clone was observed a handful of times. This chain uses TRBV2 with TRBJ1-4; D might be TRBD1 (6 bases). The germline CDR1 and CDR2 sequences are SNHLY and FYNNEI. This CDR3 is built from 14 residues. Trimming took off 4 bases at V and 7 bases at J, with 13 bases between the two ends. The CDR3 loop is CASSVRTDGEKLFF. The CDR3 DNA follows: TGTGCCAGCAGTGTGAGGACAGACGGTGAAAAACTGTTTTTT.

The rearrangement uses TRBV5-5 and TRBJ2-6, with D possibly matching TRBD2 (6 bases). Germline CDR1 reads SGHKS; CDR2 reads YYEKEE (reference sequence). The CDR3 is 17 amino acids. V gave up 0 bases and J gave up 0 bases, with 10 bases separating them. As DNA, the CDR3 is TGTGCCAGCAGCTTGGGCGTCGGGGGCTCTGGGGCCAACGTCCTGACTTTC. Its protein product is CASSLGVGGSGANVLTF.